Detailed here is one T cell receptor (beta chain). Its matching antigen is unknown. Profiled with immunoSEQ multiplex PCR; TCRdb holds only in-frame clones, not every one. The sample includes some 79,000 clones, 80% to 90% of them seen just once. The data stem from a study of T cell responses to AZD1222 COVID-19 vaccine. Broader study findings: With two AZD1222 doses given, Spike-specific TCR breadth and depth both rose. The span of vaccine-associated CD4 TCRs extended across spike, with dominance at 160-218 and 743-854. Repertoire sampling occurred only after the peak T cell response.

Trimming took off 2 bases at V and 4 bases at J, with 11 bases between the two ends. The CDR3 has 14 amino acids. The germline V gene encodes CDR1 SQVTM and CDR2 ANQGSEA. This chain links TRBV29-1 with TRBJ1-4, with unresolved D. This TCR came from an adult who received the AZD1222 COVID-19 vaccine. Sample: peripheral blood, taken 28 days after the second AZD1222 dose. CDR3: CSVEIAGLNEKLFF. The CDR3 nucleotides read TGCAGCGTTGAAATTGCCGGGCTTAATGAAAAACTGTTTTTT. The variable domain in full, completed from reference TRBV29-1 and TRBJ1-4, reads SAVISQKPSRDICQRGTSLTIQCQVDSQVTMMFWYRQQPGQSLTLIATANQGSEATYESGFVIDKFPISRPNLTFSTLTVSNMSPEDSSIYLCSVEIAGLNEKLFFGSGTQLSVL.